These 8 T cell receptor beta chains were sequenced from one sample in a study of blood T cell repertoires in COVID-19. Produced via immunoSEQ multiplex PCR; TCRdb's table is partial and in-frame only. The sample includes a few hundred thousand clones, roughly nine tenths of them seen just once. Source material: PBMCs or T cells enriched from blood (not recorded which). Receptor source: a woman in her twenties or thirties who had recovered from COVID-19.

The CDR3 region is CASSQGRGLAGPLAKNIQYF. CDR3 coding DNA: TGTGCCAGCAGCCAAGGGAGGGGACTAGCGGGGCCACTAGCCAAAAACATTCAGTACTTC. J is TRBJ2-4 and V is TRBV3-1 (or the pseudogene TRBV3-2); 13 positions agree with TRBD2. There are 20 residues in the CDR3. With 1 base clipped from V and 0 bases from J, the junction kept 9 bases outside the gene matches. The germline gives CDR1 LGHDT, CDR2 YNNKEL (reference sequence).

This sequence joins TRBV6-5 and TRBJ1-4; TRBD1 is a possible D gene (6 bases). The CDR3 runs to 15 residues. Germline V gene lookup returns CDR1 MNHEY and CDR2 SVGAGI. V lost 6 bases and J 1 base, leaving 12 bases between the germline ends. This chain's CDR3 is CASRFVGGTNEKLFF. The CDR3 DNA follows: TGTGCCAGCAGATTCGTAGGGGGAACTAATGAAAAACTGTTTTTT.

The DNA of the CDR3 is TGTGCCTGGAGTGTTGGTGGGGTCAGGGCGAGCAATCAGCCCCAGCATTTT. Its translation: CAWSVGGVRASNQPQHF. V usage is TRBV30 and J usage is TRBJ1-5; D possibly corresponds to TRBD1 (5 bases). V gave up 0 bases and J gave up 1 base, with 16 bases separating them. CDR1 and CDR2 (germline): GTSNPN, SVGIG (reference sequence). The CDR3 runs to 17 residues.

The chain links TRBV2 to TRBJ2-2; D gene uncertain. The germline gives CDR1 SNHLY, CDR2 FYNNEI. The ends were cut back, 4 bases at V and 2 bases at J, with 5 bases in the middle. The CDR3 runs 13 residues. CDR3 nucleotide sequence: TGTGCCAGCAGTGTCGTTAACACCGGGGAGCTGTTTTTT. Its translation: CASSVVNTGELFF.

J is TRBJ2-7 and V is TRBV27; 8 nucleotides match TRBD2. CDR3 length: 15 amino acids. With 5 bases clipped from V and 5 bases from J, the junction kept 11 bases outside the gene matches. Germline CDR1 MNHEY, CDR2 SMNVEV (reference sequence). The CDR3 coding sequence is TGTGCCAGCAGTCCCCCTCCTAGCGGGCTCGACGAGCAGTACTTC. Translating it yields CASSPPPSGLDEQYF.

V and J are TRBV7-9 and TRBJ2-7; 10 bases are shared with TRBD2. Trimming took 1 base from V and 2 from J; bases not matched to a gene: 5. CDR1 and CDR2 (germline): SEHNR, FQNEAQ (reference sequence). This CDR3 spans 16 amino acids. Here the CDR3 DNA reads TGTGCCAGCAGCTTAGGCCTTAGCGGGGGGACCTACGAGCAGTACTTC. It is translated as CASSLGLSGGTYEQYF.

This clone was recorded a few times. The CDR3 sequence is CASSVLSGSTDTQYF. The DNA for the CDR3 is TGTGCCAGCAGCGTCTTGAGCGGGAGCACAGATACGCAGTATTTT. The chain carries TRBV9 and TRBJ2-3; TRBD2 is a possible D gene (6 bases). The CDR3 is 15 amino acids. V lost 2 bases and J 0 bases, leaving 10 bases between the germline ends. CDR1 SGDLS and CDR2 YYNGEE come from the germline V gene.

This clone was counted a single time. The CDR3, as DNA: TGTGCCTGGACTAGCGGGAGGGCCGATGAGCAGTTCTTC. This sequence encodes CAWTSGRADEQFF. The chain recombines TRBV30 with TRBJ2-1; 12 bases match TRBD2. With 4 bases clipped from V and 8 bases from J, the junction kept 3 bases outside the gene matches. Germline CDR1 and CDR2: GTSNPN and SVGIG (reference sequence). This CDR3 spans 13 amino acids.